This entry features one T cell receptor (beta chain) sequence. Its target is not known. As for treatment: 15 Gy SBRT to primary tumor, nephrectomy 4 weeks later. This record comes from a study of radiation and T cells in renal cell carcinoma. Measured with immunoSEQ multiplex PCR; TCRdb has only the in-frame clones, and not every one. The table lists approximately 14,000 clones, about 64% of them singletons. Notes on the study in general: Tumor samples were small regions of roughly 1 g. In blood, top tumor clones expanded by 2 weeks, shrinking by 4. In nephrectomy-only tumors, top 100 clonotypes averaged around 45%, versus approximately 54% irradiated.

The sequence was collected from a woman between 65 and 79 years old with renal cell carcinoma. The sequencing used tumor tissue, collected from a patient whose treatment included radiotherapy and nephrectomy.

CDR3 nucleotide sequence: TGTGCCAGCAGCGTAGGGGACAACCAAGAGACCCAGTACTTC. Translation: CASSVGDNQETQYF. The V gene is TRBV5-6, the J gene TRBJ2-5, with D maybe TRBD1 (6 bases). This CDR3 contains 14 residues. Trimming pared 4 bases from V and 0 bases from J, leaving 10 bases between. The germline V gene has CDR1 SGHDT and CDR2 YYEEEE.